Listed below are T cell receptor beta chains from one sample, sequenced in a study of T cells in Graves' hyperthyroidism and ophthalmopathy. TCRdb called the multiplex PCR reads again in MiXCR, with one record for every CDR3 protein. This sample has around 700,000 distinct CDR3 sequences, with around a sixth found just once. The sequenced material came from blood. The receptor set was obtained from a woman between 45 and 60 years old with Graves' hyperthyroidism that later progressed to Graves' ophthalmopathy. Both conserved end residues are part of each CDR3. The D gene is left open where the match is weak. Size is omitted from some rows. Given values are once, few, many or a class for expanded clones.

j_gene | abundance | v_gene | d_gene | CDR3aa | CDR3nt
TRBJ2-1 | . | TRBV12-3/TRBV12-4 | . | CASTITYNEQFF | TGTGCCAGCACCATAACTTACAATGAGCAGTTCTTC
TRBJ2-3 | . | TRBV12-3/TRBV12-4 | TRBD2 | CASSPGTSGGAADTQYF | TGTGCCAGCAGCCCCGGGACTAGCGGGGGGGCAGCAGATACGCAGTATTTT
TRBJ2-7 | many | TRBV7-6 | . | CASSRAPSYEQYF | TGTGCCAGCAGTCGCGCCCCGTCCTACGAGCAGTACTTC
TRBJ2-1 | . | TRBV24-1 | TRBD2 | CATSDAYGGGGNGQFF | TGTGCCACCAGTGACGCCTACGGGGGGGGAGGCAATGGGCAGTTCTTC
TRBJ2-5 | many | TRBV11-3 | . | CASSLGAERTQYF | TGTGCCAGCAGCTTAGGGGCAGAGAGGACCCAGTACTTC
TRBJ1-5 | few | TRBV2 | . | CASRPTGNRPQHF | TGTGCCAGCAGACCTACAGGGAATCGGCCCCAGCATTTT
TRBJ2-1 | many | TRBV12-3/TRBV12-4 | . | CASSFGGFSSYNEQFF | TGTGCCAGCAGTTTTGGCGGATTTAGCTCCTACAATGAGCAGTTCTTC
TRBJ1-4 | few | TRBV14 | . | CASSQDLVGNDGKLFF | TGTGCCAGCAGCCAAGATTTGGTGGGTAATGATGGAAAACTGTTTTTT
TRBJ2-1 | few | TRBV9 | TRBD2 | CASSVGLAASNEQFF | TGTGCCAGCAGCGTAGGTCTAGCGGCGTCAAATGAGCAGTTCTTC
TRBJ1-6 | many | TRBV5-1 | . | CASSLDAGFRRSPLHF | TGCGCCAGCAGCTTGGACGCCGGGTTTCGACGATCACCCCTCCACTTT
TRBJ1-1 | . | TRBV12-3/TRBV12-4 | . | CASTLGPWRDTEAFF | TGTGCCAGCACTTTAGGTCCCTGGAGGGACACTGAAGCTTTCTTT
TRBJ1-2 | . | TRBV19 | . | CASSIDPGKSGYTF | TGTGCCAGTAGTATAGACCCAGGGAAGTCGGGCTACACCTTC
TRBJ1-1 | few | TRBV19 | TRBD1 | CASRGQGGVNTEAFF | TGTGCCAGTAGAGGACAGGGTGGTGTGAACACTGAAGCTTTCTTT
TRBJ1-5 | . | TRBV15 | . | CAISRTGLPNQPQHF | TGTGCCATCAGCCGGACCGGCCTCCCAAATCAGCCCCAGCATTTT
TRBJ1-1 | . | TRBV11-2 | . | CASSWQEENTEAFF | TGTGCCAGCAGCTGGCAGGAGGAGAACACTGAAGCTTTCTTT
TRBJ1-1 | . | TRBV9 | . | CASSVVIGNTEAFF | TGTGCCAGCAGCGTGGTAATAGGGAACACTGAAGCTTTCTTT
TRBJ2-1 | . | TRBV11-3 | TRBD1 | CASSLSGTGGPEQFF | TGTGCCAGCAGCTTATCGGGGACAGGGGGACCCGAGCAGTTCTTC
TRBJ1-2 | few | TRBV9 | . | CASKTGDFGGYTF | TGTGCCAGCAAGACAGGAGATTTTGGAGGCTACACCTTC
TRBJ1-1 | . | TRBV5-1 | TRBD1 | CASSWTGTGVVNTEAFF | TGCGCCAGCAGCTGGACCGGGACAGGGGTCGTCAACACTGAAGCTTTCTTT
TRBJ2-5 | many | TRBV2 | . | CASERNQETQYF | TGTGCCAGCGAACGGAACCAAGAGACCCAGTACTTC
TRBJ2-7 | . | TRBV27 | . | CASSNTGDEQYF | TGTGCCAGCAGTAACACAGGTGACGAGCAGTACTTC
TRBJ2-7 | . | TRBV20-1 | . | CSARSPQGDEQYF | TGCAGTGCTAGAAGTCCTCAGGGTGACGAGCAGTACTTC
TRBJ2-1 | many | TRBV24-1 | . | CATSENTVLYNEQFF | TGTGCCACCAGTGAGAATACGGTGCTCTACAATGAGCAGTTCTTC
TRBJ1-4 | . | TRBV6-1 | . | CASSEEVWGRNEKLFF | TGTGCCAGCAGTGAAGAGGTCTGGGGGAGGAATGAAAAACTGTTTTTT
TRBJ2-5 | few | TRBV6-7 | TRBD2 | CASRDLGLAGVRQETQYF | TGTGCCAGCAGGGACCTGGGACTAGCTGGGGTCAGACAAGAGACCCAGTACTTC
TRBJ1-4 | . | TRBV12-3/TRBV12-4 | TRBD1 | CASSSWTGMNEKLFF | TGTGCCAGCAGTTCCTGGACAGGAATGAATGAAAAACTGTTTTTT